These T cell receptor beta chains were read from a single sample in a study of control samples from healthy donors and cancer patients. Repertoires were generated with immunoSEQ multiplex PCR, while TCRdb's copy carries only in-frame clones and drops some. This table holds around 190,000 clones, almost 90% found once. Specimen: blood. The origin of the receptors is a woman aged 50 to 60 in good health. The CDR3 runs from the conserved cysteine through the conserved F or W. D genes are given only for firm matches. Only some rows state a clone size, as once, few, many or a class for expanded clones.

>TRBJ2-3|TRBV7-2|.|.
CASSPRPGQRTDTQYF
TGTGCCAGCAGCCCCAGGCCCGGACAGCGCACAGATACGCAGTATTTT
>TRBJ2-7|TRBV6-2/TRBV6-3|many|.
CASSYKYYEQYF
TGTGCCAGCAGTTATAAGTACTACGAGCAGTACTTC
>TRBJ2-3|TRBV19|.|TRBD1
CATSGTVTSTDTQYF
TGTGCCACATCAGGGACAGTCACTAGCACAGATACGCAGTATTTT
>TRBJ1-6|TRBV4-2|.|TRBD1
CASSPASTTGGGYNSPLHF
TGTGCCAGCAGCCCCGCGAGCACTACAGGGGGCGGGTATAATTCACCCCTCCACTTT
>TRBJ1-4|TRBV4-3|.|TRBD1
CASSQGTGINEKLFF
TGCGCCAGCAGCCAAGGGACAGGCATTAATGAAAAACTGTTTTTT
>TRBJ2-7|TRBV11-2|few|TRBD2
CASSSKPPRTSGIGEQYF
TGTGCCAGCAGCTCAAAGCCCCCGAGGACTAGCGGAATAGGGGAGCAGTACTTC
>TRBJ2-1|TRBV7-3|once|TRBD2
CASSSRRGGTSYNEQFF
TGTGCCAGCAGCTCACGTCGGGGGGGCACCTCCTACAATGAGCAGTTCTTC
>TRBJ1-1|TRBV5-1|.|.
CASRGPGVEAFF
TGCGCCAGCAGAGGTCCAGGGGTTGAAGCTTTCTTT
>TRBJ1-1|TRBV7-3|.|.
CASKSSPGKDTEAFF
TGTGCCAGCAAAAGTTCGCCAGGGAAGGACACTGAAGCTTTCTTT
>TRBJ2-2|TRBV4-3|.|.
CASSQDSNTGELFF
TGCGCCAGCAGCCAAGACAGTAACACCGGGGAGCTGTTTTTT
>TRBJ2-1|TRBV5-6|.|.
CASTMGQGYEQFF
TGTGCCAGCACTATGGGCCAGGGTTATGAGCAGTTCTTC